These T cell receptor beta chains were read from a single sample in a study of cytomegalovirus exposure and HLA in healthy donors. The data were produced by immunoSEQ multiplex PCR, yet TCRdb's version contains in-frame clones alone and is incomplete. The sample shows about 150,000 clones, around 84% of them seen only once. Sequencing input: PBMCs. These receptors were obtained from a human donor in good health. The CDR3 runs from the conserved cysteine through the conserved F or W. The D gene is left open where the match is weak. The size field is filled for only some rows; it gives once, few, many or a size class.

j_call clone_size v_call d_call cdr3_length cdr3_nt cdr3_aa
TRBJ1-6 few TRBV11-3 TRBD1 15 TGTGCCAGCAGCCAAGGACAGGGACATAATTCACCCCTCCACTTT CASSQGQGHNSPLHF
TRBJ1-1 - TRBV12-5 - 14 TGTGCTAGTGGGCCAGACTCAACCAGCACTGAAGCTTTCTTT CASGPDSTSTEAFF
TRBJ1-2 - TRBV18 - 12 TGTGCCAGCTCACCACCCCGCCAGGATCAAACCTTC CASSPPRQDQTF
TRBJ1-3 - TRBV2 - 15 TGTGCCAGCAGATCGGGAAAAAGCTCTGGAAACACCATATATTTT CASRSGKSSGNTIYF
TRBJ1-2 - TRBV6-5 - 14 TGTGCCAGCAGGCTGGGACATGGAAACTATGGCTACACCTTC CASRLGHGNYGYTF
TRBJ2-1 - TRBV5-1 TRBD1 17 TGCGCCAGCAGCGTTATGCCCCAGGGACAGGGGAGAGATGAGCAGTTCTTC CASSVMPQGQGRDEQFF
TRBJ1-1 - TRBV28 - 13 TGTGCCAGCAGTGTCCCTTGGAACACTGAAGCTTTCTTT CASSVPWNTEAFF
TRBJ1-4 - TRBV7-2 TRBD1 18 TGTGCCAGCAGCTTACTGGGGCGAGGACAGGGGATGTATGAAAAACTGTTTTTT CASSLLGRGQGMYEKLFF
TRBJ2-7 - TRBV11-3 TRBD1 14 TGTGCCAGCAGCTTAGGGTTTCAGGGGGACGAGCAGTACTTC CASSLGFQGDEQYF
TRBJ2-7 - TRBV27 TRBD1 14 TGTGCCAGCAGTTCCTGGACAGGGTCCTACGAGCAGTACTTC CASSSWTGSYEQYF
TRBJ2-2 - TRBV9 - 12 TGTGCCAGCAGCGTAGTATCCGGGGAGCTGTTTTTT CASSVVSGELFF
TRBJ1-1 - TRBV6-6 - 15 TGTGCCAGCAGTCCCCCCACGGGAGGGAACACTGAAGCTTTCTTT CASSPPTGGNTEAFF
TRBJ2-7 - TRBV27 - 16 TGTGCCAGCACCTCCACTCCATGGAGGGACTCCTACGAGCAGTACTTC CASTSTPWRDSYEQYF
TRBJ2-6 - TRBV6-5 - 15 TGTGCCAGCACTCACCGAGGGTCTGGGGCCAACGTCCTGACTTTC CASTHRGSGANVLTF
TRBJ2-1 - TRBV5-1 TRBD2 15 TGCGCCAGCAGCTCTACTAGCGGGACTTACAATGAGCAGTTCTTC CASSSTSGTYNEQFF
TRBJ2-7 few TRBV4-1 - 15 TGCGCCAGCAGCCAATTCGACGGAGATACCTACGAGCAGTACTTC CASSQFDGDTYEQYF
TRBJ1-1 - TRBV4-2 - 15 TGTGCCAGCAGCCAAGAAAATGGAGGTGGGACTGAAGCTTTCTTT CASSQENGGGTEAFF
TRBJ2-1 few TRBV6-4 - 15 TGTGCCAGCAGTGACCTTGCAGACTCCTACAATGAGCAGTTCTTC CASSDLADSYNEQFF
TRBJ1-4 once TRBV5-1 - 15 TGCGCCAGCAGCTTGGGGGGGACTACTAATGAAAAACTGTTTTTT CASSLGGTTNEKLFF
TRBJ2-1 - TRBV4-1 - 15 TGCGCCAGCAGCCAAGAGTGGCCTAGCTACAATGAGCAGTTCTTC CASSQEWPSYNEQFF
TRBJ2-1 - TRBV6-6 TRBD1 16 TGTGCCAGCAGTCTCACCGGGACAGGGTCCTACAATGAGCAGTTCTTC CASSLTGTGSYNEQFF
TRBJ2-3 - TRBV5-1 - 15 TGCGCCAGCAGCACTCTAGCGCCGAGCACAGATACGCAGTATTTT CASSTLAPSTDTQYF
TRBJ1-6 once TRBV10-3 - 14 TGTGCCATCAGTGAGTCGATTAGGGAGACACCCCTCCACTTT CAISESIRETPLHF
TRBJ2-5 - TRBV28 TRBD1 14 TGTGCCAGCAGTTTCAGGGGGTTCCAAGAGACCCAGTACTTC CASSFRGFQETQYF
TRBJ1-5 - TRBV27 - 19 TGTGCCAGCACCTTCGGGGGGGCGAACTTTTTATTAAGCAATCAGCCCCAGCATTTT CASTFGGANFLLSNQPQHF
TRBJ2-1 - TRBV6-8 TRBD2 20 TGTGCCAGCAGTTACGTTACCGGGACTAGCGGGACTCTATCCTACAATGAGCAGTTCTTC CASSYVTGTSGTLSYNEQFF
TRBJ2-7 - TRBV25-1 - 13 TGTGCCAGCAGTGATCAGGGCACCTACGAGCAGTACTTC CASSDQGTYEQYF
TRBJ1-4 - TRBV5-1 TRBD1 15 TGCGCCAGCAGCTCGGGGACAGCAACTAATGAAAAACTGTTTTTT CASSSGTATNEKLFF
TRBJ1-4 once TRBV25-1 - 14 TGTGCCAGCAGTGAAGTCTCAACTAATGAAAAACTGTTTTTT CASSEVSTNEKLFF
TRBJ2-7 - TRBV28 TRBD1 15 TGTGCCAGCAGACGACAGGGGGCAAAAACCTACGAGCAGTACTTC CASRRQGAKTYEQYF
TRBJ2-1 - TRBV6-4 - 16 TGTGCCAGCAGTGACTCAGAGGTTAGCTCCTACAATGAGCAGTTCTTC CASSDSEVSSYNEQFF
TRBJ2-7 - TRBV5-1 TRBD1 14 TGCGCCAGCAGCTTGGGGACAGGGTACTACGAGCAGTACTTC CASSLGTGYYEQYF
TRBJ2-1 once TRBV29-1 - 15 TGCAGCGTTGAAGATCTTGCAGGGGCGAGGGATGAGCAGTTCTTC CSVEDLAGARDEQFF